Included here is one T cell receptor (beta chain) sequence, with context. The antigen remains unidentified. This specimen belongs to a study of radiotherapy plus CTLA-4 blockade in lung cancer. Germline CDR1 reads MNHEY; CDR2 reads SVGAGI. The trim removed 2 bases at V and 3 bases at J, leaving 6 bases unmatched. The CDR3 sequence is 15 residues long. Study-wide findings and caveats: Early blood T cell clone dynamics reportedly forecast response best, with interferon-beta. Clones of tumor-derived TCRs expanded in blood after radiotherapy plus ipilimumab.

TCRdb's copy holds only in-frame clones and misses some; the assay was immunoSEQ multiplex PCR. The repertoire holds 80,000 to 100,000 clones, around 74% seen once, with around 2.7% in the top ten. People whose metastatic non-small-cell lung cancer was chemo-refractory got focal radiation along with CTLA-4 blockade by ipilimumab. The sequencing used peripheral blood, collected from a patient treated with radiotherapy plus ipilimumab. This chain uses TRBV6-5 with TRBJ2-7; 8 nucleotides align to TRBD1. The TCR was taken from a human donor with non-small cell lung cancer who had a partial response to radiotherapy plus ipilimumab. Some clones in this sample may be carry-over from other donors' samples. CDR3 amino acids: CASSYGGTGSYEQYF. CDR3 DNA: TGTGCCAGCAGTTACGGCGGGACAGGAAGCTACGAGCAGTACTTC.